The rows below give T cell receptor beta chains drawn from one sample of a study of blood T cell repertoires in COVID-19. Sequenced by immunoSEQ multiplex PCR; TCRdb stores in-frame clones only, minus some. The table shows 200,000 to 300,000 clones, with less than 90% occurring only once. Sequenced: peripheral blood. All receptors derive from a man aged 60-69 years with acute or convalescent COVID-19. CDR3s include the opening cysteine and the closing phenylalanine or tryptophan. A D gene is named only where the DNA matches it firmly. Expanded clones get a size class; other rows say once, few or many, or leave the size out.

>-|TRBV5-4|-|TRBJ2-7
TGTGCCAGCAGCTTGGTACAGGGATTCTCCTACGAGCAGTACTTC
CASSLVQGFSYEQYF
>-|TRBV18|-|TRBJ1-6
TGTGCCAGCTCACCGTCGGGTTCGGATTCACCCCTCCACTTT
CASSPSGSDSPLHF
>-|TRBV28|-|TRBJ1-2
TGTGCCAGCAGTTGGGGCGGGGGGGATAGAAACTATGGCTACACCTTC
CASSWGGGDRNYGYTF
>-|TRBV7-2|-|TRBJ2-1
TGTGCCAGCAGCTACTTAGGGGGGGGATTAGTACAGGAGCAGTTCTTC
CASSYLGGGLVQEQFF
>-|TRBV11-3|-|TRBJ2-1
TGTGCCAGCAGCTTAGCCGGGACTTCGTACAATGAGCAGTTCTTC
CASSLAGTSYNEQFF
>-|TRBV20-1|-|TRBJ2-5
TGCAGTGCTAGTGGCCCAAAGGGAGTGGAGACCCAGTACTTC
CSASGPKGVETQYF
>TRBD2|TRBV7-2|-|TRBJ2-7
TGTGCCAGCAGCTCCCCCCGTTGGACTAGCGGGTTCTCCTACGAGCAGTACTTC
CASSSPRWTSGFSYEQYF
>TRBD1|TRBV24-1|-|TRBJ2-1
TGTGCCACCAGTGACCCTAGGACAGGGGGCGATGAGCAGTTCTTC
CATSDPRTGGDEQFF
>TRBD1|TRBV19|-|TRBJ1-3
TGTGCCAGTACTCGACAGGGAGCTGGAAACACCATATATTTT
CASTRQGAGNTIYF
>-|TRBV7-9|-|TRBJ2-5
TGTGCCAGCAGCTTAGAGGCAGGACTTGGTGGGGAGACCCAGTACTTC
CASSLEAGLGGETQYF
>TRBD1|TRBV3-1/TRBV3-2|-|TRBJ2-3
TGTGCCAGCACGGACAGGGGAACAGATACGCAGTATTTT
CASTDRGTDTQYF
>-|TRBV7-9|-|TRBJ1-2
TGTGCCAGCAGCCGCTACAGGGAAGAAGGCTATGGCTACACCTTC
CASSRYREEGYGYTF
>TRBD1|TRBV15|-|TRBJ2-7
TGTGCCACCAGCAGAGACAGGGGGCTGTACGAGCAGTACTTC
CATSRDRGLYEQYF
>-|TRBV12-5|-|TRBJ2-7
TGTGCTAGTGGTTTAGTTGGGGCGGAGGGCTACGAGCAGTACTTC
CASGLVGAEGYEQYF
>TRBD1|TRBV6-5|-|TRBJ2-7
TGTGCCGGACAGGGGCCCCGAAACAGTGAGCAGTACTTC
CAGQGPRNSEQYF
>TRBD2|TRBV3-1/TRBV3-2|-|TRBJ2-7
TGTGCCAGCAGCCCTTGGACTAGCGGGGGAGCGTACGAGCAGTACTTC
CASSPWTSGGAYEQYF
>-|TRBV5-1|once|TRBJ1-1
TGCGCCAGCAGCCGGGGGTTGAACACTGAAGCTTTCTTT
CASSRGLNTEAFF
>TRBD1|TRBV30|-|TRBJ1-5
TGTGCCTGGAGGGGACAGGGGAGTCAGCCCCAGCATTTT
CAWRGQGSQPQHF
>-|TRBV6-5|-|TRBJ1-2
TGTGCCAGCAGTTCCTACGAGACAGCTAACTATGGCTACACCTTC
CASSSYETANYGYTF
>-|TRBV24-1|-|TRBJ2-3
TGTGCCACTAGCCCGGGATTCACAGATACGCAGTATTTT
CATSPGFTDTQYF
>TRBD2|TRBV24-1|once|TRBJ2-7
TGTGCCACCAGTGATCATGGACGTAGCGGGATGGCCTTCTACGAGCAGTACTTC
CATSDHGRSGMAFYEQYF
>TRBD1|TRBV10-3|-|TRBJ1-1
TGTGCCATCAAGATAGACAGGGAGAACACTGAAGCTTTCTTT
CAIKIDRENTEAFF
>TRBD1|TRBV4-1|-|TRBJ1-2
TGCGCCAGCAGCCAAGTGTACAGGGGAGTTGGCTACACCTTC
CASSQVYRGVGYTF
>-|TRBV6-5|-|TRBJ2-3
TGTGCCATCGCCGACAGGGAGGGCACAGATACGCAGTATTTT
CAIADREGTDTQYF
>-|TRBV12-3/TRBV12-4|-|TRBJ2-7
TGTGCCAGCAGTTCCGAGGGTGCCGAGCAGTACTTC
CASSSEGAEQYF
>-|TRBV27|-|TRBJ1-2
TGTGCCAGCAGTTCCACTTCTGTGGAGGACTATGGCTACACCTTC
CASSSTSVEDYGYTF
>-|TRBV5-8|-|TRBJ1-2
TGTGCCAGCAGCTTGCCGGGGTTTAATGAAGAGGGCTACACCTTC
CASSLPGFNEEGYTF
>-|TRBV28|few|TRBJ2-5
TGTGCCAGCAGACCCTACCAATCACAAGAGACCCAGTACTTC
CASRPYQSQETQYF
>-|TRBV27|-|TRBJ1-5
TGTGCCAGCAGTACACAGGGTGATCAGCCCCAGCATTTT
CASSTQGDQPQHF
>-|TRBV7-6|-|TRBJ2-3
TGTGCCAGCAGCTTAGGGGGGGGGCGATGGACAGATACGCAGTATTTT
CASSLGGGRWTDTQYF
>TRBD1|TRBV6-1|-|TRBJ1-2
TGTGCCAGCAGTGACCTGACAGGGGAAAGGACCTATGGCTACACCTTC
CASSDLTGERTYGYTF
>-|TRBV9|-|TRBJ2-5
TGTGCCAGCAGCCGGGCAGCGGGCCTCCAAGAGACCCAGTACTTC
CASSRAAGLQETQYF
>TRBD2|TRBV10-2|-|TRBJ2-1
TGCGCCAGCAGTGATCCGACTAGCGGGAGGGAGAATGAGCAGTTCTTC
CASSDPTSGRENEQFF
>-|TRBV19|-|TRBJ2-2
TGTGCCAGTAAAAAGGGGGTGGGAGCGTCGAACACCGGGGAGCTGTTTTTT
CASKKGVGASNTGELFF
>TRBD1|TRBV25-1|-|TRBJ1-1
TGTGCCAGCGGGGACAGGGTGGCTTTCTTT
CASGDRVAFF
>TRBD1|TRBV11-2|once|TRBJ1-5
TGTGCCAGCAGCTCCGGACAGGGGGCAAGGCATTTT
CASSSGQGARHF
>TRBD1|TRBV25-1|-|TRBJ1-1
TGTGCCAGCAGTACAGGGGGCCTCACTGAAGCTTTCTTT
CASSTGGLTEAFF
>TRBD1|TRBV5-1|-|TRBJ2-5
TGCGCCAGCAGCATACGACAGGGGGAGACCCAGTACTTC
CASSIRQGETQYF
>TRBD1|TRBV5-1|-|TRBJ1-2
TGCGCCAGCAGCTTGATTGGACAGGTCTATGGCTACACCTTC
CASSLIGQVYGYTF
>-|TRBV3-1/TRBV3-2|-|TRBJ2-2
TGTGCCAGCAGCCAACCGGTGGCGGGATCCACCGGGGAGCTGTTTTTT
CASSQPVAGSTGELFF
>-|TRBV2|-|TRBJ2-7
TGTGCCAGCATTAGGCAGGGAGGCTACGAGCAGTACTTC
CASIRQGGYEQYF
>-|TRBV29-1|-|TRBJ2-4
TGCAGCGTTGTTGGTGGGGGCGGTGGGAAAAACATTCAGTACTTC
CSVVGGGGGKNIQYF
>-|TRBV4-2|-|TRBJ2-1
TGTGCCAGCAGCCAAGATAGAAACTCTTACAATGAGCAGTTCTTC
CASSQDRNSYNEQFF
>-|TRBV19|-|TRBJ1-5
TGTGCCAGTAGTGCAACGGGGCAGGGGAGTCAGCCCCAGCATTTT
CASSATGQGSQPQHF
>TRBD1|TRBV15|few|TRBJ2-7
TGTGCCACCAGCCTGGGACAGGGTTCCTACGAGCAGTACTTC
CATSLGQGSYEQYF
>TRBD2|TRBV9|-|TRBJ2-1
TGTGCCAGCAGCGTAGGAGGGACTAGCTTCAATGAGCAGTTCTTC
CASSVGGTSFNEQFF